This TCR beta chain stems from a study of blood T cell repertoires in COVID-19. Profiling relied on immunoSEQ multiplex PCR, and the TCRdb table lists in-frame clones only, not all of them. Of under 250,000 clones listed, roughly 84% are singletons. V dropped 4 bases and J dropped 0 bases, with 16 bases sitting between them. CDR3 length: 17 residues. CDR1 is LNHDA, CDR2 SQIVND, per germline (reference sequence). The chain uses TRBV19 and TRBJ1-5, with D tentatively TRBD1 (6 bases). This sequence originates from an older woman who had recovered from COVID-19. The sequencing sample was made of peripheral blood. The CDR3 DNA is TGTGCCAGTAGTACCCGTAGGGGGAGAAGTAGCAATCAGCCCCAGCATTTT. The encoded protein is CASSTRRGRSSNQPQHF. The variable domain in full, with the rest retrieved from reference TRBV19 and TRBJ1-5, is DGGITQSPKYLFRKEGQNVTLSCEQNLNHDAMYWYRQDPGQGLRLIYYSQIVNDFQKGDIAEGYSVSREKKESFPLTVTSAQKNPTAFYLCASSTRRGRSSNQPQHFGDGTRLSIL.